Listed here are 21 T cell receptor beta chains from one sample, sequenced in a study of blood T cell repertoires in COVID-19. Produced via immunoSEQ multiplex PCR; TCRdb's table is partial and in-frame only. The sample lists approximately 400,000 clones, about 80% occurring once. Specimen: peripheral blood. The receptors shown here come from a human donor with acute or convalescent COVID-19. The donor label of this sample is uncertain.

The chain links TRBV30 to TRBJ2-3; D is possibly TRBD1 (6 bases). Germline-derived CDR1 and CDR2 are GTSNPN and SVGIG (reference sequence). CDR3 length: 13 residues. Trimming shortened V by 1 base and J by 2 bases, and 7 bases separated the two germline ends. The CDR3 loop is CAWSGTATDTQYF. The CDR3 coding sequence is TGTGCCTGGAGTGGGACAGCCACAGATACGCAGTATTTT.

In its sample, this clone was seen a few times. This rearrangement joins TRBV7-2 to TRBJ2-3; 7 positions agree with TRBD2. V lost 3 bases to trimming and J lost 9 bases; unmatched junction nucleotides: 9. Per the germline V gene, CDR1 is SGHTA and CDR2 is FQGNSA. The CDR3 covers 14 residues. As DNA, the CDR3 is TGTGCCAGCAGCTTCGCGGACCTCGGGGGGACGCAGTATTTT. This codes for CASSFADLGGTQYF.

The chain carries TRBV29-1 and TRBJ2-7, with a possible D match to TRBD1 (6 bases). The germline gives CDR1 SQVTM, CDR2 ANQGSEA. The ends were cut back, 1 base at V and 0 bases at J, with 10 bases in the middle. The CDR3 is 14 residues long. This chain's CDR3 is CSVEADSISYEQYF. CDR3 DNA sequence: TGCAGCGTTGAAGCGGACAGTATCTCCTACGAGCAGTACTTC.

CDR3 bases: TGTGCCAGCAGCGAAGGACAGGGCCCAGTGAACACTGAAGCTTTCTTT. Translation: CASSEGQGPVNTEAFF. The chain has TRBV5-8 and TRBJ1-1, with 8 nucleotides matching TRBD1. V lost 4 bases, J lost 0 bases, and 8 bases stayed unmatched. This CDR3 has 16 amino acids. The germline CDR1 and CDR2 sequences are SGHTS and YDEGEE.

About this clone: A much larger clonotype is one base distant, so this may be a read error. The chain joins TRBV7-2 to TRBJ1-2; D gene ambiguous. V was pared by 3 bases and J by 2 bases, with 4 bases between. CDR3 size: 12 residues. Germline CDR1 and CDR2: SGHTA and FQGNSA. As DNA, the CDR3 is TGTGCCAGCAGCTTGCAGAACTATGGCTACACCTTC. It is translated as CASSLQNYGYTF.

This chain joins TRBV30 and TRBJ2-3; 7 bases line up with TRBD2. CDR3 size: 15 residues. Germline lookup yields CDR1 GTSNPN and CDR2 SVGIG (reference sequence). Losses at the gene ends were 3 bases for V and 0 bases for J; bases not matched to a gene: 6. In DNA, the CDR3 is TGTGCCTGGAGCGTATTCGGGAGGAGCACAGATACGCAGTATTTT. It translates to CAWSVFGRSTDTQYF.

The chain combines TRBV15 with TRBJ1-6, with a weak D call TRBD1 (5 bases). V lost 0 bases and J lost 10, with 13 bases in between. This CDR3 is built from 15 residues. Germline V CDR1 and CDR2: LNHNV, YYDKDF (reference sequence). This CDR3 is CATSRDRTMGSPLHF. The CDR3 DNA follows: TGTGCCACCAGCAGAGATAGGACAATGGGGTCACCCCTCCACTTT.

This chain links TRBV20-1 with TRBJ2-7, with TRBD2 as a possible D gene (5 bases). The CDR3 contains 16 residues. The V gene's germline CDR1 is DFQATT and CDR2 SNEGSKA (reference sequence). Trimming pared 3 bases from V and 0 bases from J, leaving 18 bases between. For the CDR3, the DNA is TGCAGTGCTAGTGCCTCCGAGGGCGTTAGCTCCTACGAGCAGTACTTC. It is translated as CSASASEGVSSYEQYF.

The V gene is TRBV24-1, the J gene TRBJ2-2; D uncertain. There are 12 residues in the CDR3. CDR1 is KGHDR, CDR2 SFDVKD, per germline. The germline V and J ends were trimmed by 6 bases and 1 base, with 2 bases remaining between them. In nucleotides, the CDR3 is TGTGCCACCAGTCGGAACACCGGGGAGCTGTTTTTT. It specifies CATSRNTGELFF.

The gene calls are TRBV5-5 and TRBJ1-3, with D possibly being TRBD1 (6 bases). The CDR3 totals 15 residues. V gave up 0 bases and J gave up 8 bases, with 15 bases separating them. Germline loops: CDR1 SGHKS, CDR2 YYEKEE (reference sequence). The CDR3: CASSLERTEGYTIYF. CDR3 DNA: TGTGCCAGCAGCTTGGAGCGGACAGAGGGGTACACCATATATTTT. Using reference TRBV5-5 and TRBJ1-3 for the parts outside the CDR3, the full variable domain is DAGVTQSPTHLIKTRGQQVTLRCSPISGHKSVSWYQQVLGQGPQFIFQYYEKEERGRGNFPDRFSARQFPNYSSELNVNALLLGDSALYLCASSLERTEGYTIYFGEGSWLTVV.

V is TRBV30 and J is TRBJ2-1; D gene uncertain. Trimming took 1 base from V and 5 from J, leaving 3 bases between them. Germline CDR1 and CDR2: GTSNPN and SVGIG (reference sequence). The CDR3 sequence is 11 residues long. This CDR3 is CAWSADNEQFF. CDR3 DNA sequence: TGTGCCTGGAGTGCGGACAATGAGCAGTTCTTC.

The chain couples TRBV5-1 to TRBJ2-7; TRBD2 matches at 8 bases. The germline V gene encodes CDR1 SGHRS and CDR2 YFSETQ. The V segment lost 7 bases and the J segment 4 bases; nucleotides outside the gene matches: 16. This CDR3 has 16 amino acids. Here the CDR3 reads CASSGTTSGSKYEQYF. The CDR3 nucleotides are TGCGCCAGCTCCGGAACTACTAGCGGCAGCAAATACGAGCAGTACTTC.

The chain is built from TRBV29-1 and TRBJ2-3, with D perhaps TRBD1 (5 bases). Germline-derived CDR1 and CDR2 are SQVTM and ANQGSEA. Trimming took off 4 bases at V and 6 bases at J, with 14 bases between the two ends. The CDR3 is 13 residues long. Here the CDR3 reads CSVVHRLSDTQYF. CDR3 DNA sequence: TGCAGCGTTGTTCACAGGCTGTCGGATACGCAGTATTTT.

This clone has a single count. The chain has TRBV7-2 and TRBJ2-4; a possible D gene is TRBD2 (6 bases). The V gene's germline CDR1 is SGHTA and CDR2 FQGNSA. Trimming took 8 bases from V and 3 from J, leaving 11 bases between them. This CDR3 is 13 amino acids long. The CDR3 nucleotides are TGTGCCAGCGGGGGAGGTAACAAAAACATTCAGTACTTC. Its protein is CASGGGNKNIQYF.

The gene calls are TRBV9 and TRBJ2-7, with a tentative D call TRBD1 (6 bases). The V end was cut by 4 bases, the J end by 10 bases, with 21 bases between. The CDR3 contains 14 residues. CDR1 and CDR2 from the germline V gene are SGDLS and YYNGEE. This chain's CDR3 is CASSPRVAGEAQYF. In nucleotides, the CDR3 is TGTGCCAGCAGCCCCCGCGTAGCAGGGGAAGCACAGTACTTC.

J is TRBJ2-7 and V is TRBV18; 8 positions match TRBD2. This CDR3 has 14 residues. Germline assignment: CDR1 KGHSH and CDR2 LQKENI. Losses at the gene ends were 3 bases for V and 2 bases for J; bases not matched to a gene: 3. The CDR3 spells CASSPRSGAYEQYF. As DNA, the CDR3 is TGTGCCAGCTCACCGCGTAGCGGGGCCTACGAGCAGTACTTC.

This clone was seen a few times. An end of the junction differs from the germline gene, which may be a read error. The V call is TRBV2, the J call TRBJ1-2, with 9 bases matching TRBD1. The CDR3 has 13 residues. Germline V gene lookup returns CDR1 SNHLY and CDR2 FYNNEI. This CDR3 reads CASNLDRGPMPYF. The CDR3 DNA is TGTGCCAGCAATCTGGACAGGGGCCCTATGCCGTACTTC.

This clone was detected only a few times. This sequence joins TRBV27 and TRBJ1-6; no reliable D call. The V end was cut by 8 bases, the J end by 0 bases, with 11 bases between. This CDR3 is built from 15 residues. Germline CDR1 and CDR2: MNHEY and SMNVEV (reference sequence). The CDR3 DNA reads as TGTGCCAGCGGAAAGCCTAGCTCCTATAATTCACCCCTCCACTTT. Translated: CASGKPSSYNSPLHF.

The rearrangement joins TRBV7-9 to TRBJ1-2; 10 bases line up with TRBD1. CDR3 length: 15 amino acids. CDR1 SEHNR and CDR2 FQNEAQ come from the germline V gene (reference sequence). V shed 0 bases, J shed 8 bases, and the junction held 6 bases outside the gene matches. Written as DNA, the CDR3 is TGTGCCAGCAGCTTAGCGAGACAGGGGGCGAGGGGCTACACCTTC. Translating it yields CASSLARQGARGYTF.

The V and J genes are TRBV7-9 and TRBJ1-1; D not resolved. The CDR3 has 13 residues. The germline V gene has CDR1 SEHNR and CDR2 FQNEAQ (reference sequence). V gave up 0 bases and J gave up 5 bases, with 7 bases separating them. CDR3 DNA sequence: TGTGCCAGCAGCTTAGCAGGGAGAACTGAAGCTTTCTTT. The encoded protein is CASSLAGRTEAFF.

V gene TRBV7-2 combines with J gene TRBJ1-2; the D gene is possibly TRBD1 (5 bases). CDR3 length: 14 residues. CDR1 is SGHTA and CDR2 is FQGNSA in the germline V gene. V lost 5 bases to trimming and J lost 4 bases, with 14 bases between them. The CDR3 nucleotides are TGTGCCAGCAGCGCTGCGGGGGTCCCCTATGGCTACACCTTC. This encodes CASSAAGVPYGYTF.